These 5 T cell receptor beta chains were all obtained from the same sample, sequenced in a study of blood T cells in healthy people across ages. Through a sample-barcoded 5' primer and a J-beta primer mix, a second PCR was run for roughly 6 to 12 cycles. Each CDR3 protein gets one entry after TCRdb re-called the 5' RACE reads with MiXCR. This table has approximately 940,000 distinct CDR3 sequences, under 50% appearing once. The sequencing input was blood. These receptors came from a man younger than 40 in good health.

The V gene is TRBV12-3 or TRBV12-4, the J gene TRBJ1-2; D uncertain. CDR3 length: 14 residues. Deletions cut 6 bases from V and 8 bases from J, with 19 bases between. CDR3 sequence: CASSERLDQRGYTF. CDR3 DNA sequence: TGTGCCAGCAGCGAGAGACTGGACCAAAGGGGCTACACCTTC.

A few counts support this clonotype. CDR3 protein: CASSYDGTSGQPQHF. The CDR3 region has the DNA TGTGCCAGCAGTTACGATGGGACCAGCGGTCAGCCCCAGCATTTT. The chain recombines TRBV6-2 or TRBV6-3 with TRBJ1-5; possible D gene TRBD1, 5 bases. This CDR3 is built from 15 residues. Trimming took off 2 bases at V and 6 bases at J, with 14 bases between the two ends. Germline-derived CDR1 and CDR2 are MNHEY and SVGEGT.

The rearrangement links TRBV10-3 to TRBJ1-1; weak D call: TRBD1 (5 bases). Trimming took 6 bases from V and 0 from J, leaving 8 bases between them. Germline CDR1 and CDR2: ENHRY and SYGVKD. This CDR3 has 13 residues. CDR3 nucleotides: TGTGCCATCAGCGGGGCTATGAACACTGAAGCTTTCTTT. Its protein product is CAISGAMNTEAFF.

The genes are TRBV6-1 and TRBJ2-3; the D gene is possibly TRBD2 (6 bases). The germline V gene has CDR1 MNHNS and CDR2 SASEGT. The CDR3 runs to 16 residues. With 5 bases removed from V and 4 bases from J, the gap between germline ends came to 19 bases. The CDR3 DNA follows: TGTGCCAGCAGTAAGGCCGGGACTCTCTTGGCAGATACGCAGTATTTT. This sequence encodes CASSKAGTLLADTQYF.

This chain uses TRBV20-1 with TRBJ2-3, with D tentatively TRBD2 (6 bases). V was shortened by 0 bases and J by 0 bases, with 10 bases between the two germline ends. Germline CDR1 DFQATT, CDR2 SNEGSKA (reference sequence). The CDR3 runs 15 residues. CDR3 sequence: CSARDTRGSTDTQYF. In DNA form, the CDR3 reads TGCAGTGCTAGAGATACCCGGGGGAGCACAGATACGCAGTATTTT.